The 26 T cell receptor beta chains below were found in one sample sequenced in a study of T cell responses to AZD1222 COVID-19 vaccine. Repertoires were generated with immunoSEQ multiplex PCR, while TCRdb's copy carries only in-frame clones and drops some. Of over 85,000 clones in the sample, 87% were seen once. The sample was peripheral blood, taken on day 0 of AZD1222 vaccination. The origin of the receptors is an adult in good health.

V is TRBV4-1 and J is TRBJ2-7; 9 bases fit TRBD2. Trimming at V came to 4 bases and at J to 2 bases, leaving 9 bases not matched to a gene. Germline V gene lookup returns CDR1 MGHRA and CDR2 YSYEKL. The CDR3 loop spans 16 amino acids. CDR3 amino acids: CASSLMGGRATYEQYF. The CDR3 coding sequence is TGCGCCAGCAGCCTAATGGGCGGGAGGGCCACCTACGAGCAGTACTTC.

The CDR3 loop is CASSEGGSRGYTF. The CDR3 DNA reads TGTGCCAGCAGTGAAGGTGGGTCGAGAGGCTACACCTTC. The chain uses TRBV2 and TRBJ1-2; D uncertain. Germline V gives CDR1 SNHLY, CDR2 FYNNEI. V lost 1 base, J lost 8 bases, and 11 bases lay in between. The CDR3 runs to 13 residues.

The V call is TRBV6-2 or TRBV6-3, the J call TRBJ1-2; 9 bases match TRBD1. The V gene end was trimmed by 4 bases and the J gene end by 2 bases; junction bases not matched to a gene: 2. This CDR3 has 14 residues. Per the germline V gene, CDR1 is MNHEY and CDR2 is SVGEGT. The CDR3 here is CASSSGTGNYGYTF. CDR3 nucleotides: TGTGCCAGCAGTTCCGGGACAGGGAACTATGGCTACACCTTC.

In its sample, this clone was seen a few times. The chain couples TRBV24-1 to TRBJ2-3; TRBD1 matches at 10 bases. The ends lost 3 bases at V and 2 bases at J; junction bases unmatched: 7. The CDR3 extends over 17 amino acids. Germline-derived CDR1 and CDR2 are KGHDR and SFDVKD. CDR3 sequence: CATSDRPDRGSTDTQYF. The CDR3 DNA reads TGTGCCACCAGTGATCGGCCGGACAGGGGGTCCACAGATACGCAGTATTTT.

V usage is TRBV28 and J usage is TRBJ2-4; TRBD2 might be the D (7 bases). The CDR3 is 13 amino acids. CDR1 is MDHEN and CDR2 is SYDVKM in the germline V gene. V was shortened by 10 bases and J by 8 bases, with 18 bases between the two germline ends. Here the CDR3 reads CATQGGGWDIQYF. CDR3 in DNA: TGTGCCACCCAGGGAGGGGGATGGGACATTCAGTACTTC.

The chain has TRBV7-2 and TRBJ2-5; D possibly corresponds to TRBD1 (6 bases). In germline, CDR1 is SGHTA, CDR2 FQGNSA. The V end lost 4 bases, the J end lost 5 bases, and 14 bases lay between the germline ends. The CDR3 has 14 residues. The CDR3 sequence: CASSYGLQGETQYF. CDR3 DNA: TGTGCCAGCAGCTACGGACTCCAGGGGGAGACCCAGTACTTC.

The chain combines TRBV7-2 with TRBJ1-6; 7 bases line up with TRBD1. CDR3 length: 16 amino acids. The germline gives CDR1 SGHTA, CDR2 FQGNSA. Losses at the gene ends were 1 base for V and 5 bases for J; bases not matched to a gene: 5. This chain's CDR3 is CASSLEGAPHNSPLHF. CDR3 nucleotides: TGTGCCAGCAGCTTAGAGGGGGCCCCCCATAATTCACCCCTCCACTTT.

The V gene is TRBV5-1, the J gene TRBJ1-2, with no clear D. The CDR3 consists of 14 residues. Germline V lookup: CDR1 SGHRS, CDR2 YFSETQ. V dropped 4 bases and J dropped 6 bases, with 16 bases sitting between them. Here the CDR3 DNA reads TGCGCCAGCAGCCCCTCGGTAGGATTAGATGGCTACACCTTC. It is translated as CASSPSVGLDGYTF.

The J gene is TRBJ2-1, the V gene TRBV11-3; 8 bases match TRBD2. Germline V CDR1 and CDR2: SGHNT, YENEEA. CDR3 size: 15 residues. The junction had 3 bases not matched to a gene; V was cut back by 5 bases and J by 0 bases. The CDR3: CASSLSGSSYNEQFF. The CDR3 DNA reads TGTGCCAGCAGCCTCAGCGGGAGCTCCTACAATGAGCAGTTCTTC.

The gene calls are TRBV7-9 and TRBJ2-7, with 9 bases fitting TRBD1. Losses at the gene ends were 2 bases for V and 5 bases for J; bases not matched to a gene: 7. The CDR3 totals 15 residues. The germline V gene encodes CDR1 SEHNR and CDR2 FQNEAQ (reference sequence). The CDR3 DNA sequence: TGTGCCAGCAGCTTAAGGGGACAGGGTATCGACGAGCAGTACTTC. It codes for CASSLRGQGIDEQYF.

The gene calls are TRBV7-9 and TRBJ2-7, with D tentatively TRBD2 (5 bases). Germline assignment: CDR1 SEHNR and CDR2 FQNEAQ (reference sequence). This CDR3 spans 14 amino acids. V lost 8 bases and J lost 1, with 15 bases in between. CDR3 DNA sequence: TGTGCCAGCTGGGGTGGAGGTAATTCCTACGAGCAGTACTTC. Translated, it gives CASWGGGNSYEQYF.

The chain links TRBV14 to TRBJ1-2; maybe TRBD1 (6 bases). Germline V lookup: CDR1 SGHDN, CDR2 FVKESK. V was clipped by 0 bases and J by 0 bases, with 14 bases between them. The CDR3 contains 17 residues. In DNA, the CDR3 is TGTGCCAGCAGCCAAGATGGGTGGGACACAGCTAACTATGGCTACACCTTC. Amino acid sequence: CASSQDGWDTANYGYTF.

This chain links TRBV30 with TRBJ1-1; D gene unclear. The germline gives CDR1 GTSNPN, CDR2 SVGIG (reference sequence). The CDR3 length is 14 residues. Deletions cut 4 bases from V and 0 bases from J, with 12 bases between. Here the CDR3 reads CAWTKWGVNTEAFF. The CDR3 DNA follows: TGTGCCTGGACCAAATGGGGAGTGAACACTGAAGCTTTCTTT.

The J gene is TRBJ1-2, the V gene TRBV15; D is unclear. The germline V gene encodes CDR1 LNHNV and CDR2 YYDKDF (reference sequence). Trimming took off 6 bases at V and 8 bases at J, with 16 bases between the two ends. The CDR3 sequence is 13 residues long. Here the CDR3 reads CATRDGGMSGYTF. The CDR3 DNA sequence: TGTGCCACCAGGGACGGCGGTATGAGCGGCTACACCTTC.

The chain recombines TRBV7-8 with TRBJ1-5; D possibly corresponds to TRBD1 (5 bases). V was pared by 5 bases and J by 1 base, with 12 bases between. The germline gives CDR1 SGHVS, CDR2 FQNEAQ. The CDR3 runs 15 residues. CDR3 region: CASSPGGNSNQPQHF. CDR3 nucleotide sequence: TGTGCCAGCAGCCCTGGGGGTAACAGCAATCAGCCCCAGCATTTT.

V gene TRBV11-3 combines with J gene TRBJ1-1; D gene unclear. The CDR3 runs 12 residues. The V end was cut by 3 bases, the J end by 1 base, with 3 bases between. Germline CDR1 and CDR2: SGHNT and YENEEA. CDR3 amino acids: CASSFRNTEAFF. In nucleotides, the CDR3 is TGTGCCAGCAGCTTTAGGAACACTGAAGCTTTCTTT. Full variable domain (outside the CDR3, taken from reference TRBV11-3 and TRBJ1-1): EAGVVQSPRYKIIEKKQPVAFWCNPISGHNTLYWYLQNLGQGPELLIRYENEEAVDDSQLPKDRFSAERLKGVDSTLKIQPAELGDSAVYLCASSFRNTEAFFGQGTRLTVV.

The gene calls are TRBV28 and TRBJ1-2; tentative D call: TRBD1 (5 bases). Per germline, CDR1 MDHEN and CDR2 SYDVKM. The CDR3 spans 14 residues. Trimming shortened V by 6 bases and J by 4 bases, and 15 bases separated the two germline ends. CDR3 amino acids: CASRRGVEAYGYTF. The CDR3 DNA reads TGTGCCAGCAGGCGGGGGGTAGAGGCCTATGGCTACACCTTC.

The rearrangement uses TRBV6-5 and TRBJ2-1; 7 bases agree with TRBD1. J lost 7 bases, V lost 6 bases, and 6 bases had no gene match. This CDR3 comprises 13 residues. Germline CDR1 MNHEY, CDR2 SVGAGI. This CDR3 is CASSRGSVNEQFF. Here the CDR3 DNA reads TGTGCCAGCAGCAGGGGGTCTGTAAATGAGCAGTTCTTC.

This chain joins TRBV10-1 and TRBJ2-1; weak D call: TRBD2 (5 bases). Germline CDR1 reads WNHNN; CDR2 reads SYGVQD (reference sequence). The CDR3 has 11 residues. V was clipped by 0 bases and J by 12 bases, with 6 bases between them. CDR3 residues: CASSESGRQFF. The CDR3 DNA reads TGCGCCAGCAGTGAGTCAGGGAGGCAGTTCTTC.

The chain's CDR3 is CASGTGQMRLPSTEAFF. The CDR3 DNA is TGCGCCAGCGGCACGGGACAGATGAGGCTCCCGTCCACTGAAGCTTTCTTT. This rearrangement joins TRBV5-1 to TRBJ1-1, with 7 bases identical to TRBD1. V dropped 7 bases and J dropped 4; count of bases not matched to a gene: 19. Germline V CDR1 and CDR2: SGHRS, YFSETQ. CDR3 length equals 17 residues.

This chain uses TRBV7-8 with TRBJ1-5; D unclear. Germline V CDR1 and CDR2: SGHVS, FQNEAQ. The CDR3 contains 15 residues. The V gene lost 5 bases and the J gene lost 0 bases, with 11 bases spanning the gap. The CDR3 DNA sequence: TGTGCCAGCAGCAGATCGGGGAATAGCAATCAGCCCCAGCATTTT. Translated, it gives CASSRSGNSNQPQHF.

A few counts support this clone. The rearrangement uses TRBV10-3 and TRBJ1-5; D gene uncertain. CDR1 is ENHRY and CDR2 is SYGVKD in the germline V gene. V lost 11 bases and J 3 bases, leaving 17 bases between the germline ends. There are 14 residues in the CDR3. The DNA for the CDR3 is TGTGCCTCCTCGAGCCGGGCGCACAATCAGCCCCAGCATTTT. Residues: CASSSRAHNQPQHF.

Only a few counts were recorded for this clone. The chain uses TRBV15 and TRBJ2-3, with D perhaps matching TRBD1 or TRBD2 (5 bases each). The CDR3 has 17 amino acids. V was clipped by 1 base and J by 1 base, with 15 bases between them. Germline loops: CDR1 LNHNV, CDR2 YYDKDF (reference sequence). This CDR3 is CATSRGPGQGGTDTQYF. As DNA, the CDR3 is TGTGCCACCAGCAGAGGGCCGGGGCAGGGCGGCACAGATACGCAGTATTTT.

V gene TRBV28 combines with J gene TRBJ1-1; D not certain. CDR1 is MDHEN and CDR2 is SYDVKM in the germline V gene. This CDR3 comprises 12 residues. V lost 4 bases and J 6 bases, leaving 9 bases between the germline ends. The CDR3 DNA is TGTGCCAGCAGTTCGGTGTGGGCTGAAGCTTTCTTT. Its translation is CASSSVWAEAFF.

The gene calls are TRBV6-2 or TRBV6-3 and TRBJ2-3; the D gene could be TRBD1 or TRBD2 (6 bases each). V dropped 5 bases and J dropped 0 bases, with 12 bases sitting between them. Germline CDR1 MNHEY, CDR2 SVGEGT. CDR3 size: 15 residues. The CDR3 loop reads CASSNQGTSTDTQYF. CDR3 DNA sequence: TGTGCCAGCAGTAACCAGGGGACTAGCACAGATACGCAGTATTTT.

This clone came up a few times. V and J are TRBV19 and TRBJ1-1, with 8 bases matching TRBD1. The CDR3 contains 19 residues. The germline gives CDR1 LNHDA, CDR2 SQIVND (reference sequence). Germline trimming cut 3 bases from V and 0 bases from J; bases unmatched to any gene: 15. The CDR3 loop reads CASSIGPLNRGGMNTEAFF. In nucleotides, the CDR3 is TGTGCCAGTAGTATCGGCCCCCTCAACAGGGGGGGCATGAACACTGAAGCTTTCTTT. Complete variable domain (other parts from reference TRBV19 and TRBJ1-1): DGGITQSPKYLFRKEGQNVTLSCEQNLNHDAMYWYRQDPGQGLRLIYYSQIVNDFQKGDIAEGYSVSREKKESFPLTVTSAQKNPTAFYLCASSIGPLNRGGMNTEAFFGQGTRLTVV.